One and the same sample provided the 21 T cell receptor beta chains below, sequenced in a study of blood T cell repertoires in COVID-19 (dated by TCRdb to the early 2020s). The library was produced with the immunoSEQ multiplex PCR assay. TCRdb holds this immuneACCESS table with in-frame rearrangements only. Some clones are missing; in checked studies, unresolved V genes explain under half, and the rest has no known cause. Here the sample has around 130,000 clones; roughly four fifths occur a single time. The ten largest clones add up to approximately 20% of the sample. Specimen: PBMCs or T cells enriched from blood (not recorded which). Every receptor here comes from a man aged 25-45 years who had recovered from COVID-19.

The chain uses TRBV5-4 and TRBJ2-2; TRBD2 matches 10 bases. Germline V CDR1 and CDR2: SGHNT, YYREEE (reference sequence). The V and J ends lost 0 bases and 7 bases, in that order; junction bases with no gene match: 3. This CDR3 has 15 amino acids. The CDR3 DNA reads TGTGCCAGCAGCTTGGCACTAGCGGGGCGCGGGGAGCTGTTTTTT. Amino acids: CASSLALAGRGELFF.

This chain joins TRBV7-7 and TRBJ2-2, with 10 nucleotides matching TRBD2. From germline, CDR1 is SSHAT and CDR2 FNYEAQ (reference sequence). The V gene end was trimmed by 4 bases and the J gene end by 3 bases; junction bases not matched to a gene: 2. This CDR3 region has 15 residues. The CDR3 is CASSSGTSDTGELFF. The DNA of the CDR3 is TGTGCCAGCAGCTCCGGGACTAGCGACACCGGGGAGCTGTTTTTT.

The chain recombines TRBV7-9 with TRBJ2-1; possible D gene TRBD1, 6 bases. The germline CDR1 and CDR2 sequences are SEHNR and FQNEAQ (reference sequence). With 5 bases removed from V and 4 bases from J, the gap between germline ends came to 12 bases. CDR3 size: 14 residues. CDR3 coding DNA: TGTGCCAGCAGCCCCCGGGACACTTACAATGAGCAGTTCTTC. Its translation: CASSPRDTYNEQFF.

V is TRBV6-1 and J is TRBJ1-5; D is ambiguous. V was shortened by 1 base and J by 5 bases, with 12 bases between the two germline ends. CDR1 is MNHNS, CDR2 SASEGT, per germline. The CDR3 contains 15 residues. The CDR3 bases are TGTGCCAGCAGTGAAGGCAGGAGGACGGATCAGCCCCAGCATTTT. Amino acids: CASSEGRRTDQPQHF.

The CDR3 DNA reads as TGTGCCAGCTCACCCAGGAGGGGCAGCTCTCATGGCTACACCTTC. Translating it yields CASSPRRGSSHGYTF. This chain joins TRBV18 and TRBJ1-2; TRBD1 might be the D (5 bases). There are 15 residues in the CDR3. V shed 3 bases and J shed 6 bases, with 17 bases lying between them. The germline CDR1 and CDR2 sequences are KGHSH and LQKENI.

V and J are TRBV5-6 and TRBJ2-1, with 11 bases matching TRBD1. V shed 6 bases, J shed 0 bases, and the junction held 11 bases outside the gene matches. Germline V gene sequence: CDR1 SGHDT, CDR2 YYEEEE. The CDR3 length is 18 residues. Written as DNA, the CDR3 is TGTGCCAGCACCCCGGGACAGGGGGTCTTGAGCTCCTACAATGAGCAGTTCTTC. Its translation is CASTPGQGVLSSYNEQFF.

This clone was detected once. The chain carries TRBV5-6 and TRBJ2-3, with a possible D match to TRBD1 (6 bases). The ends were cut back, 4 bases at V and 4 bases at J, with 19 bases in the middle. This CDR3 has 16 residues. CDR1 is SGHDT, CDR2 YYEEEE, per germline. The CDR3 loop is CASSGQFQGKADTQYF. DNA for the CDR3: TGTGCCAGCAGCGGCCAATTTCAGGGGAAGGCAGATACGCAGTATTTT. The entire variable domain, with the rest obtained from reference TRBV5-6 and TRBJ2-3, is as follows: DAGVTQSPTHLIKTRGQQVTLRCSPKSGHDTVSWYQQALGQGPQFIFQYYEEEERQRGNFPDRFSGHQFPNYSSELNVNALLLGDSALYLCASSGQFQGKADTQYFGPGTRLTVL.

This sequence joins TRBV18 and TRBJ2-6, with TRBD1 identical over 9 bases. The CDR3 covers 17 residues. J gave up 1 base and V 6 bases, and 7 bases lay outside the gene matches. CDR1 KGHSH and CDR2 LQKENI come from the germline V gene. The CDR3 coding sequence is TGTGCCAGCTCCAGACAGGGGGTCCGATCTGGGGCCAACGTCCTGACTTTC. Translated: CASSRQGVRSGANVLTF.

This rearrangement joins TRBV5-1 to TRBJ2-1; 9 nucleotides align to TRBD1. The CDR3 is 16 amino acids. The ends lost 5 bases at V and 4 bases at J; junction bases unmatched: 10. Germline-derived CDR1 and CDR2 are SGHRS and YFSETQ. The CDR3, as DNA: TGCGCCAGCAGTCAATGGGGGACAGGGATTTACAATGAGCAGTTCTTC. Translating gives CASSQWGTGIYNEQFF.

This clone was counted once. The chain employs TRBV10-3 and TRBJ2-3; 14 nucleotides agree with TRBD2. V trimming: 4 bases; J trimming: 4 bases; junction bases outside the gene matches: 4. Germline V gene data show CDR1 as ENHRY and CDR2 as SYGVKD. The CDR3 totals 16 residues. The CDR3 nucleotides read TGTGCCATCAGTGGGACTAGCGGGAGGCTCGCAGATACGCAGTATTTT. Its protein product is CAISGTSGRLADTQYF.

V and J are TRBV29-1 and TRBJ1-1; 8 nucleotides match TRBD1. CDR3 length: 13 amino acids. J gave up 7 bases and V 3 bases, and 7 bases lay outside the gene matches. CDR1 SQVTM and CDR2 ANQGSEA come from the germline V gene. The CDR3 sequence is CSVEQGASDEAFF. The CDR3 coding sequence is TGCAGCGTTGAGCAGGGGGCATCGGATGAAGCTTTCTTT.

The chain links TRBV19 to TRBJ2-5, with 12 nucleotides matching TRBD1. Germline loops: CDR1 LNHDA, CDR2 SQIVND (reference sequence). V gave up 1 base and J gave up 5 bases; unmatched junction bases: 11. This CDR3 region has 18 residues. CDR3 bases: TGTGCCAGTAGTATAGTCTCGCAGGGACAGGGGGCGCGGGAGACCCAGTACTTC. It specifies CASSIVSQGQGARETQYF.

This chain links TRBV27 with TRBJ2-1; 7 bases map to TRBD2. Germline V gene sequence: CDR1 MNHEY, CDR2 SMNVEV (reference sequence). Trimming removed 0 bases from V and 4 bases from J; junction bases left unmatched: 3. The CDR3 extends over 15 amino acids. CDR3 amino acids: CASSLSPGGYNEQFF. CDR3 DNA: TGTGCCAGCAGTTTATCCCCGGGAGGATACAATGAGCAGTTCTTC.

The chain couples TRBV24-1 to TRBJ2-3, with D unclear. V shed 6 bases and J shed 4 bases, with 4 bases lying between them. Germline CDR1 is KGHDR and CDR2 is SFDVKD. CDR3 size: 11 residues. CDR3 amino acids: CATSSSDTQYF. CDR3 in DNA: TGTGCCACCAGTAGCTCAGATACGCAGTATTTT.

The chain carries TRBV11-2 and TRBJ2-2, with TRBD2 identical over 7 bases. There are 15 residues in the CDR3. Looked up from germline, CDR1 is SGHAT and CDR2 is FQNNGV. Trimming took 3 bases from V and 3 from J; bases not matched to a gene: 4. DNA for the CDR3: TGTGCCAGCAGCTTGAGTAGCGGGTACACCGGGGAGCTGTTTTTT. Translating it yields CASSLSSGYTGELFF.

This clone occurred many times. Within the sample, other DNA sequences also encode this same CDR3. The J gene is TRBJ2-2, the V gene TRBV18; 9 bases are shared with TRBD2. Germline V lookup: CDR1 KGHSH, CDR2 LQKENI. V shed 3 bases, J shed 2 bases, and the junction held 1 base outside the gene matches. CDR3 length: 15 amino acids. The CDR3 region is CASSPREGNTGELFF. CDR3 DNA sequence: TGTGCCAGCTCACCGCGGGAGGGCAACACCGGGGAGCTGTTTTTT.

The chain recombines TRBV10-3 with TRBJ2-2; the match to TRBD1 covers 10 bases. The ends lost 6 bases at V and 3 bases at J; junction bases unmatched: 1. The CDR3 runs 14 residues. Germline lookup yields CDR1 ENHRY and CDR2 SYGVKD. CDR3 sequence: CAISGTGDTGELFF. The CDR3 DNA sequence: TGTGCCATCAGCGGGACAGGGGACACCGGGGAGCTGTTTTTT.

This chain uses TRBV5-1 with TRBJ2-5; TRBD1 agrees at 7 bases. Looked up from germline, CDR1 is SGHRS and CDR2 is YFSETQ. V shed 0 bases and J 2 bases; nucleotides not matched to a gene: 1. This CDR3 has 14 amino acids. CDR3 protein: CASSLGGQQETQYF. The DNA of the CDR3 is TGCGCCAGCAGCTTGGGGGGACAGCAAGAGACCCAGTACTTC.

Within the sample, this clone is medium-sized. This chain joins TRBV15 and TRBJ2-7; perhaps TRBD1 as D (5 bases). The CDR3 is 18 amino acids. Germline V lookup: CDR1 LNHNV, CDR2 YYDKDF (reference sequence). Trimming pared 0 bases from V and 0 bases from J, leaving 18 bases between. The CDR3 sequence is CATSREESSGKYSYEQYF. The CDR3 nucleotides read TGTGCCACCAGCAGAGAAGAGTCTTCAGGGAAATACTCCTACGAGCAGTACTTC.

This chain connects TRBV27 to TRBJ1-5; possibly TRBD1 for D (5 bases). V shed 2 bases and J shed 5 bases, with 10 bases lying between them. The CDR3 runs to 14 residues. The germline V gene has CDR1 MNHEY and CDR2 SMNVEV (reference sequence). This chain's CDR3 is CASSLGAGHQPQHF. The DNA of the CDR3 is TGTGCCAGCAGTTTAGGGGCAGGGCATCAGCCCCAGCATTTT.

The count of this clone is one. The chain joins TRBV19 to TRBJ2-2, with TRBD1 matching 7 bases. With V trimmed by 6 bases and J by 5 bases, 3 bases remained unmatched. The CDR3 runs 13 residues. In germline, CDR1 is LNHDA, CDR2 SQIVND (reference sequence). In nucleotides, the CDR3 is TGTGCCAGTAGCCTACAGGGGACCGGGGAGCTGTTTTTT. This codes for CASSLQGTGELFF.